These 16 T cell receptor beta chains originate from one sample sequenced in a study of blood T cell repertoires in COVID-19. Some clones are missing from TCRdb's copy, which holds only in-frame ones; the method was immunoSEQ multiplex PCR. The sample lists about 440,000 clones; about 92% were seen once. Sequences were obtained from PBMCs or T cells enriched from blood (not recorded which). These receptors were taken from a man aged 18 to 29 who had recovered from COVID-19.

This clone has more than one count but fewer than ten. The rearrangement joins TRBV19 to TRBJ2-3; D is possibly TRBD2 (6 bases). The CDR3 is 14 amino acids. Deletions cut 6 bases from V and 0 bases from J, with 10 bases between. Germline V gives CDR1 LNHDA, CDR2 SQIVND (reference sequence). CDR3 DNA sequence: TGTGCCAGTAGGCGGCGGGGCAGCACAGATACGCAGTATTTT. Translation gives CASRRRGSTDTQYF.

This clone was counted a single time. The genes are TRBV9 and TRBJ1-1; maybe TRBD1 (5 bases). CDR3 length: 14 amino acids. Germline V gene sequence: CDR1 SGDLS, CDR2 YYNGEE. The ends were cut back, 4 bases at V and 1 base at J, with 11 bases in the middle. This CDR3 is CASSPLTGNTEAFF. CDR3 in DNA: TGTGCCAGCAGCCCTCTTACAGGGAACACTGAAGCTTTCTTT.

The chain links TRBV6-6 to TRBJ2-1; 8 nucleotides align to TRBD1. Germline V gives CDR1 MNHNY, CDR2 SVGAGI (reference sequence). The CDR3 sequence is 15 residues long. The trim removed 6 bases at V and 4 bases at J, leaving 8 bases unmatched. As DNA, the CDR3 is TGTGCCAGCAGCGACGGGACAGGCTATTACAATGAGCAGTTCTTC. Translated: CASSDGTGYYNEQFF.

The CDR3 region is CASGLAKTYEQYF. CDR3 sequence (DNA): TGCGCCAGCGGACTAGCGAAAACCTACGAGCAGTACTTC. The chain joins TRBV10-2 to TRBJ2-7, with 9 bases lining up with TRBD2. Germline-derived CDR1 and CDR2 are WSHSY and SAAADI. V was pared by 8 bases and J by 2 bases, with 4 bases of the junction left unmatched. This CDR3 has 13 amino acids.

J is TRBJ2-7 and V is TRBV23-1, with TRBD2 matching over 9 bases. TRBV23-1 has ORF status, its function being uncertain. This CDR3 is 13 amino acids long. V lost 11 bases, J lost 3 bases, and 8 bases stayed unmatched. The CDR3 sequence: CAGRTSAFYEQYF. The CDR3 DNA is TGCGCCGGGAGGACTAGCGCTTTCTACGAGCAGTACTTC.

The chain joins TRBV29-1 to TRBJ2-5, with TRBD2 identical over 14 bases. V trimming: 5 bases; J trimming: 4 bases; junction bases outside the gene matches: 9. Germline CDR1 and CDR2: SQVTM and ANQGSEA. The CDR3 covers 16 residues. This CDR3 reads CSVHTGLAGGRETQYF. DNA of the CDR3: TGCAGCGTTCACACCGGACTAGCGGGGGGACGAGAGACCCAGTACTTC.

This rearrangement joins TRBV30 to TRBJ1-5; 7 positions agree with TRBD1. Unmatched junction bases numbered 10, after V lost 3 bases and J lost 8 bases. Germline V gene data show CDR1 as GTSNPN and CDR2 as SVGIG (reference sequence). The CDR3 length is 14 residues. CDR3 nucleotide sequence: TGTGCCTGGAGCCCGACAGGGCCCTACGAGCCCCAGCATTTT. Protein: CAWSPTGPYEPQHF. The variable domain in full, with the rest retrieved from reference TRBV30 and TRBJ1-5, is SQTIHQWPATLVQPVGSPLSLECTVEGTSNPNLYWYRQAAGRGLQLLFYSVGIGQISSEVPQNLSASRPQDRQFILSSKKLLLSDSGFYLCAWSPTGPYEPQHFGDGTRLSIL.

V is TRBV4-1 and J is TRBJ2-5, with TRBD1 as a possible D gene (7 bases). The CDR3 runs 14 residues. The V end was cut by 4 bases, the J end by 5 bases, with 14 bases between. The germline V gene has CDR1 MGHRA and CDR2 YSYEKL. CDR3 region: CASSRSTGRETQYF. CDR3 DNA: TGCGCCAGCAGCCGATCGACAGGGAGGGAGACCCAGTACTTC.

This clone was seen only a few times. The chain links TRBV28 to TRBJ2-7; D remains unclear. CDR3 length equals 11 residues. Between the trimmed V and J ends, which lost 3 bases and 3 bases, there was a span of 3 bases. The germline V gene has CDR1 MDHEN and CDR2 SYDVKM. CDR3 in DNA: TGTGCCAGCAGTTTTAACTACGAGCAGTACTTC. As protein: CASSFNYEQYF.

The chain links TRBV27 to TRBJ1-2; the D gene is possibly TRBD1 (6 bases). The ends were cut back, 0 bases at V and 5 bases at J, with 13 bases in the middle. CDR3 length: 15 amino acids. From germline, CDR1 is MNHEY and CDR2 SMNVEV (reference sequence). The CDR3 DNA follows: TGTGCCAGCAGTTTATCGCCAGGGGTCCCTTATGGCTACACCTTC. Translated: CASSLSPGVPYGYTF.

In this sample, this clone turned up a few times. The chain employs TRBV5-1 and TRBJ1-4; D is perhaps TRBD1 (5 bases). The CDR3 has 15 amino acids. Germline V gene lookup returns CDR1 SGHRS and CDR2 YFSETQ. Deletions cut 2 bases from V and 8 bases from J, with 16 bases between. CDR3 loop: CASSFTRGMGEKLFF. The CDR3 region has the DNA TGCGCCAGCAGCTTTACGCGGGGCATGGGGGAAAAACTGTTTTTT.

This clone has a single count. This chain connects TRBV11-2 to TRBJ2-5; 8 positions agree with TRBD1. The CDR3 sequence is 15 residues long. J was trimmed by 4 bases and V by 5 bases; bases with no gene match: 9. Germline assignment: CDR1 SGHAT and CDR2 FQNNGV. CDR3 amino acids: CASSDRTGLGETQYF. CDR3 bases: TGTGCCAGCAGCGACAGGACAGGGTTGGGAGAGACCCAGTACTTC. The variable domain in full, completed from reference TRBV11-2 and TRBJ2-5, reads EAGVAQSPRYKIIEKRQSVAFWCNPISGHATLYWYQQILGQGPKLLIQFQNNGVVDDSQLPKDRFSAERLKGVDSTLKIQPAKLEDSAVYLCASSDRTGLGETQYFGPGTRLLVL.

This chain joins TRBV6-1 and TRBJ1-6; possibly TRBD1 for D (5 bases). This CDR3 is built from 14 residues. Between the trimmed V and J ends, which lost 0 bases and 6 bases, there was a span of 6 bases. Germline V gives CDR1 MNHNS, CDR2 SASEGT. The CDR3 loop is CASSEAGANSPLHF. The CDR3 DNA reads as TGTGCCAGCAGTGAAGCAGGGGCTAATTCACCCCTCCACTTT.

The CDR3 nucleotides read TGTGCCAGCTCAGCCACAGGGGACATTCAGTACTTC. This gives the protein CASSATGDIQYF. This chain uses TRBV18 with TRBJ2-4; the match to TRBD1 covers 7 bases. Germline lookup yields CDR1 KGHSH and CDR2 LQKENI. The junction had 3 bases not matched to a gene; V was cut back by 5 bases and J by 8 bases. CDR3 length: 12 amino acids.

J is TRBJ1-4 and V is TRBV5-1, with TRBD1 matching over 9 bases. CDR3 size: 15 residues. Germline V lookup: CDR1 SGHRS, CDR2 YFSETQ. The V segment lost 4 bases and the J segment 2 bases; nucleotides outside the gene matches: 3. CDR3 DNA sequence: TGCGCCAGCAGCCTAACAGGGGGCACTAATGAAAAACTGTTTTTT. Protein sequence: CASSLTGGTNEKLFF.

The V gene is TRBV3-1 (or the pseudogene TRBV3-2), the J gene TRBJ1-3; D is ambiguous. CDR1 is LGHDT, CDR2 YNNKEL, per germline (reference sequence). The CDR3 extends over 15 amino acids. V was cut by 0 bases and J by 0 bases, with 6 bases left in between. The DNA of the CDR3 is TGTGCCAGCAGCCAAGAAAAACTCTCTGGAAACACCATATATTTT. This codes for CASSQEKLSGNTIYF.